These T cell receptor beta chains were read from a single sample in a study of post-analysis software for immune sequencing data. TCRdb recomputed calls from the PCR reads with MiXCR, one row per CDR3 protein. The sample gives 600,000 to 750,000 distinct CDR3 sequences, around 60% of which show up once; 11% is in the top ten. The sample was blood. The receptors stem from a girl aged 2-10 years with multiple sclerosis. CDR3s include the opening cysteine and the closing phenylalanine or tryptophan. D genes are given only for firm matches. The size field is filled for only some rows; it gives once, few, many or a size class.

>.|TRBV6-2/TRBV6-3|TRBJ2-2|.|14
CASSTGDGTGELFF
TGTGCCAGCAGTACCGGGGACGGCACCGGGGAGCTGTTTTTT
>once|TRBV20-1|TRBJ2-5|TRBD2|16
CSASNPGLAGKETQYF
TGCAGTGCAAGCAATCCGGGACTAGCGGGAAAAGAGACCCAGTACTTC
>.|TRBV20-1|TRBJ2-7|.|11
CSARVDDEQYF
TGCAGTGCTAGAGTGGACGACGAGCAGTACTTC
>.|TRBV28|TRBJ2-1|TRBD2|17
CASSTRSGLADYNEQFF
TGTGCCAGCAGTACGAGATCAGGACTAGCGGATTACAATGAGCAGTTCTTC
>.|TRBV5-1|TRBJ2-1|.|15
CASSLAVAAYNEQFF
TGCGCCAGCAGCTTGGCTGTAGCGGCCTACAATGAGCAGTTCTTC
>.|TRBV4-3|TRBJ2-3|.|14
CASSQEVSSDTQYF
TGCGCCAGCAGCCAAGAAGTGAGTTCAGATACGCAGTATTTT
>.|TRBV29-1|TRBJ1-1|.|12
CSGLGGRTEAFF
TGCAGCGGGTTGGGGGGTCGCACTGAAGCTTTCTTT
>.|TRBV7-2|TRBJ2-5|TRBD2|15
CASSLVAGAQETQYF
TGTGCCAGCAGCTTAGTTGCGGGAGCCCAAGAGACCCAGTACTTC
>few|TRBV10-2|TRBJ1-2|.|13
CASSLDNYSGYTF
TGCGCCAGCAGTTTGGACAACTATTCTGGCTACACCTTC
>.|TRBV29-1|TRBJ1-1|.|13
CSCYIQVNTEAFF
TGCAGCTGCTATATCCAGGTGAACACTGAAGCTTTCTTT
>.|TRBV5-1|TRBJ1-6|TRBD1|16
CASSLGTGVYNSPLHF
TGCGCCAGCAGCTTGGGCACAGGGGTCTATAATTCACCCCTCCACTTT
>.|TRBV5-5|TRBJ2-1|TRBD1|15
CASSVSGTVYNEQFF
TGTGCCAGCAGCGTCTCCGGGACAGTCTACAATGAGCAGTTCTTC
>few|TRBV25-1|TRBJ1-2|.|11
CASRQDYGYTF
TGTGCCAGCAGACAGGACTATGGCTACACCTTC
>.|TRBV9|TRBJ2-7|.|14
CASSATGASGEQYF
TGTGCCAGCAGCGCAACGGGGGCTAGCGGCGAGCAGTACTTC
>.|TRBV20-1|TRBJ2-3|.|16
CSAREPTRRYTDTQYF
TGCAGTGCTAGAGAACCGACTAGGCGCTACACAGATACGCAGTATTTT
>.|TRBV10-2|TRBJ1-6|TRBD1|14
CASRAQGESSPPHF
TGCGCCAGCAGGGCACAGGGGGAGAGTTCACCCCCCCACTTT
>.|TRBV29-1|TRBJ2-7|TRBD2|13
CSVEEREGYEQYF
TGCAGCGTTGAAGAGAGGGAGGGCTACGAGCAGTACTTC
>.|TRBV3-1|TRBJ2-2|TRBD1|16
CASSPLWTGDTGELFF
TGTGCCAGCAGCCCCCTTTGGACAGGCGACACCGGGGAGCTGTTTTTT
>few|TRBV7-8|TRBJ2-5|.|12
CASSFHQETQYF
TGTGCCAGCAGCTTTCACCAAGAGACCCAGTACTTC
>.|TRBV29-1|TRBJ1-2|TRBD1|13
CSVTPRQGSGHTF
TGCAGCGTCACTCCCCGACAGGGCTCCGGCCACACCTTC
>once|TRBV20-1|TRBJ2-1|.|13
CSARGSSHNEQFF
TGCAGTGCTAGAGGTAGCAGCCACAATGAGCAGTTCTTC
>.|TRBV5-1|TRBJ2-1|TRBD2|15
CASSLVASGNNEQFF
TGCGCCAGCAGCTTGGTGGCTAGCGGGAATAATGAGCAGTTCTTC
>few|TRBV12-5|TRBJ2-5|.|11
CASGLKETQYF
TGTGCTAGTGGTTTAAAAGAGACCCAGTACTTC
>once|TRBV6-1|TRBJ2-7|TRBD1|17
CASSERDRVRGTYEQYF
TGTGCCAGCAGTGAACGGGACAGGGTCCGGGGTACCTACGAGCAGTACTTC
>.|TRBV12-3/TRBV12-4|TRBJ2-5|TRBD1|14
CASSIDRGLETQYF
TGTGCCAGCAGTATCGACAGGGGGCTGGAGACCCAGTACTTC
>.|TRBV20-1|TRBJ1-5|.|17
CSARVGFGQPSNQPQHF
TGCAGTGCTAGAGTCGGGTTCGGACAGCCTAGCAATCAGCCCCAGCATTTT
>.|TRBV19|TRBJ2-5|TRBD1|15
CASSPGQVNGETQYF
TGTGCCAGTAGTCCCGGACAGGTCAATGGAGAGACCCAGTACTTC
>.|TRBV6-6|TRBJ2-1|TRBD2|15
CASSYSLAGVSEQFF
TGTGCCAGCAGTTACTCTTTAGCGGGGGTCAGTGAGCAGTTCTTC
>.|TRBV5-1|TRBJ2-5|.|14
CASSLQATQETQYF
TGCGCCAGCAGCTTACAGGCGACGCAAGAGACCCAGTACTTC
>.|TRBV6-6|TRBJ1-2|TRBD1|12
CASRTGYDGYTF
TGTGCCTCAAGGACAGGGTATGATGGCTACACCTTC
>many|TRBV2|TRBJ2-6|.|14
CASSQGSGANVLTF
TGTGCCAGCAGCCAGGGCTCCGGGGCCAACGTCCTGACTTTC
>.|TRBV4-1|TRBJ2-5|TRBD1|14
CASSRGTGRETQYF
TGCGCCAGCAGCCGGGGGACAGGACGAGAGACCCAGTACTTC
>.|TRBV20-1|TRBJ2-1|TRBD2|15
CSAQGTSGVREEQFF
TGCAGTGCTCAAGGGACTAGCGGGGTTCGTGAGGAGCAGTTCTTC
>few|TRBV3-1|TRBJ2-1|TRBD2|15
CASSLGSGRINEQFF
TGTGCCAGCAGCCTTGGTAGCGGGAGGATCAATGAGCAGTTCTTC
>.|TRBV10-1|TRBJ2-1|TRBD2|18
CASSESTLLGRARNEQFF
TGCGCCAGCAGTGAGTCGACTTTGTTGGGGAGGGCCAGAAATGAGCAGTTCTTC
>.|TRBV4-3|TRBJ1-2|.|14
CASSQEHGNYGYTF
TGCGCCAGCAGCCAAGAACACGGTAACTATGGCTACACCTTC
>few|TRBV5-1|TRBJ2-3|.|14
CASSLEARADTQYF
TGCGCCAGCAGCTTGGAAGCGAGGGCGGATACGCAGTATTTT
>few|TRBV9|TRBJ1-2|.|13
CASSVAAGYGYTF
TGTGCCAGCAGCGTAGCGGCAGGCTATGGCTACACCTTC
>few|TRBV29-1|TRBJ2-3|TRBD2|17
CSLYPGTSGSVRDTQYF
TGCAGCCTCTACCCCGGGACTAGCGGGAGTGTCAGAGATACGCAGTATTTT
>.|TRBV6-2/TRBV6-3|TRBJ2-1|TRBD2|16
CASSPHSRGGYNEQFF
TGTGCCAGCAGCCCCCACTCCCGCGGGGGCTACAATGAGCAGTTCTTC